This record covers a single TCR beta chain. Assay: immunoSEQ multiplex PCR; the TCRdb copy retains only in-frame clones and omits some. The table records about 65,000 clones, 90% of them present only once. Trimming took 4 bases from V and 2 from J; bases not matched to a gene: 9. Germline values: CDR1 SGHNT, CDR2 YYREEE (reference sequence). The CDR3 covers 16 residues. This sample stems from a study of control samples from healthy donors and cancer patients. Material: PBMCs. The clonotype comes from a woman aged 45 to 65 with colorectal cancer. The genes are TRBV5-4 and TRBJ2-7; 10 bases map to TRBD2. The CDR3, as DNA: TGTGCCAGCAGCCTGAGTACTAGCGGGAACCCCTACGAGCAGTACTTC. Translation: CASSLSTSGNPYEQYF.